These T cell receptor beta chains were read from a single sample in a study of PD-L1 blockade in urothelial cancer. Generated by immunoSEQ multiplex PCR, the TCRdb table keeps only in-frame clones and is missing some. Of 50,000 or so clones detected, around 85% appear once; the ten largest clones hold around 1.9%. Sequences were derived from PBMCs, sampled around atezolizumab (anti-PD-L1) treatment. Receptors were obtained from a man aged 50 to 60 with urothelial cancer. CDR3s include the opening cysteine and the closing phenylalanine or tryptophan. Each record gives: J gene, V gene, clone size, CDR3 protein. The listing skips clone size in some rows; elsewhere it reads once, few, many or a size class.

TRBJ2-1 | TRBV5-4 | NA | CASSRGGSSYNEQFF
TRBJ2-2 | TRBV7-2 | NA | CASSFRTGENTGELFF
TRBJ2-7 | TRBV19 | NA | CASSIVGTAYEQYF
TRBJ2-7 | TRBV7-9 | NA | CASSLQLGHEQYF
TRBJ1-2 | TRBV5-1 | few | CASSLGDRENYGYTF
TRBJ2-3 | TRBV18 | NA | CASSPTVPRTDTQYF
TRBJ2-5 | TRBV29-1 | NA | CSVETGAQTSETQYF
TRBJ1-2 | TRBV19 | NA | CASRGDGYTF
TRBJ1-2 | TRBV6-5 | few | CASHRDSSQIYGYTF
TRBJ1-3 | TRBV9 | NA | CASSVEAGSGNTIYF
TRBJ1-3 | TRBV18 | NA | CASSPGGLKNTIYF
TRBJ2-1 | TRBV19 | NA | CASRRDRSYNEQFF
TRBJ2-5 | TRBV11-3 | NA | CASRGQNQETQYF
TRBJ2-5 | TRBV19 | NA | CASSMGDRGLETQYF
TRBJ2-3 | TRBV19 | NA | CARGSGTQTFNTQYF
TRBJ2-2 | TRBV9 | NA | CASQSGTANTGELFF
TRBJ2-7 | TRBV7-2 | NA | CASSLAFITGSYEQYF
TRBJ1-6 | TRBV6-1 | once | CASSDGGRGSPLHF
TRBJ2-7 | TRBV4-3 | NA | CASSPGQGNSYEQYF
TRBJ2-3 | TRBV5-6 | NA | CASSLTSSTDTQYF
TRBJ1-1 | TRBV4-3 | NA | CASSQDPGPDRRTEAFF
TRBJ1-2 | TRBV6-1 | once | CASTGTGSNYGYTF
TRBJ2-3 | TRBV11-2 | NA | CASSLDPGQIYRRYF
TRBJ2-4 | TRBV9 | few | CASSVGGFPGPRGNIQYF
TRBJ2-5 | TRBV6-5 | NA | CASSYSMQGQETQYF
TRBJ1-5 | TRBV5-5 | NA | CASSTREPNQPQHF
TRBJ1-3 | TRBV5-1 | NA | CASSITGITGNTIYF
TRBJ1-3 | TRBV5-1 | NA | CASKEGAPSGNTIYF
TRBJ2-3 | TRBV4-2 | NA | CASSHFSGASTDTQYF
TRBJ1-1 | TRBV29-1 | NA | CSVEKQGNTEAFF
TRBJ2-7 | TRBV29-1 | NA | CSVVLAGRYEQYF
TRBJ2-6 | TRBV4-3 | NA | CASSHDSPASSGANVLTF
TRBJ1-5 | TRBV27 | once | CASSHYGDTGNQPQHF
TRBJ1-3 | TRBV6-1 | NA | CASLDNSGNTIYF
TRBJ2-7 | TRBV11-2 | NA | CASSLGPGQAIKQYF
TRBJ2-3 | TRBV29-1 | NA | CSVELFSPRTDTQYF
TRBJ1-6 | TRBV2 | few | CASSDRDRVNSPLHF
TRBJ1-5 | TRBV21-1 | NA | CASSKLGQGDQPQHF
TRBJ2-5 | TRBV28 | NA | CASSLLPLTSPKETQYF
TRBJ2-5 | TRBV6-6 | NA | CASSYYPGGTQYF
TRBJ2-1 | TRBV11-2 | NA | CASSLDFRSGRAGGEQFF
TRBJ1-2 | TRBV7-2 | NA | CASSSGGRTGVNYGYTF
TRBJ1-5 | TRBV5-6 | NA | CASSFSGILGPQHF
TRBJ1-5 | TRBV5-6 | NA | CASSLGGGAVNQPQHF
TRBJ1-4 | TRBV5-1 | NA | CASSSDEVNVGKLFF